This T cell receptor (beta chain) emerged from a study of early T cells in non-severe SARS-CoV-2 infection. Study overall: RNA in bulk from unsorted whole blood was sequenced, and chains were unpaired.

TCRdb used MiXCR to reprocess the 5' RACE reads, holding one entry per CDR3 protein. The sample holds tens of thousands of distinct CDR3 sequences, 5.5% to 7.5% seen once. This clonotype occurred many times. Germline CDR1 is KGHSH and CDR2 is LQKENI. This CDR3 has 13 residues. Deletions cut 0 bases from V and 6 bases from J, with 7 bases between. This TCR was sampled from an adult who was a healthcare worker with PCR-confirmed SARS-CoV-2 infection or an uninfected control (not recorded which). The specimen was whole blood, collected at baseline. The rearrangement links TRBV18 to TRBJ2-3; D may match TRBD1 or TRBD2 (5 bases each). The CDR3 coding sequence is TGTGCCAGCTCACCACCGGGGGTGGATACGCAGTATTTT. Its protein product is CASSPPGVDTQYF.